A selection of T cell receptor beta chains follows, all from one sample in a study of blood T cells in healthy people across ages. TCRdb reanalysed the 5' RACE reads using MiXCR and keeps one entry per CDR3 protein. The sample holds 1.5 million to 2 million distinct CDR3 sequences, roughly 43% seen once. Sequencing was performed on blood. The receptor source for this set is a human donor in good health. The CDR3 runs from the conserved cysteine through the conserved F or W. A D gene is named only where the DNA matches it firmly. A row's size may be missing; if present it is once, few, many or a size class.

d_call	v_call	j_call	clone_size	cdr3_aa	cdr3_nt
.	TRBV2	TRBJ2-1	few	CASSDMSSSYNEQFF	TGTGCCAGCAGTGATATGTCTAGCTCCTACAATGAGCAGTTCTTC
TRBD1	TRBV6-6	TRBJ2-7	few	CASSYGTGGSSYEQYF	TGTGCCAGCAGTTACGGGACAGGGGGTAGCTCCTACGAGCAGTACTTC
.	TRBV3-1	TRBJ2-3	.	CASSQVPSDTQYF	TGTGCCAGCAGCCAAGTACCGTCAGATACGCAGTATTTT
.	TRBV4-3	TRBJ1-2	.	CASSQEFSWGSNYGYTF	TGCGCCAGCAGCCAAGAATTCTCGTGGGGATCTAACTATGGCTACACCTTC
TRBD2	TRBV15	TRBJ2-3	.	CATSSRLAYDTDTQYF	TGTGCCACCAGCAGCAGACTAGCGTACGACACAGATACGCAGTATTTT
TRBD2	TRBV7-9	TRBJ2-7	few	CASSSGLDEQYF	TGTGCCAGCAGCTCGGGACTAGATGAGCAGTACTTC
.	TRBV6-5	TRBJ2-3	few	CASRTDYYTDTQYF	TGTGCCAGTCGGACGGACTACTACACAGATACGCAGTATTTT
.	TRBV4-1	TRBJ2-1	.	CASSQDDKGGDDEQFF	TGCGCCAGCAGCCAAGATGATAAGGGAGGCGACGATGAGCAGTTCTTC
TRBD1	TRBV6-2/TRBV6-3	TRBJ2-4	many	CASSYGTEGNIQYF	TGTGCCAGCAGTTACGGGACAGAGGGAAACATTCAGTACTTC
TRBD1	TRBV6-2/TRBV6-3	TRBJ1-1	.	CASSWDRVGTEAFF	TGTGCCAGCAGTTGGGACAGGGTCGGAACTGAAGCTTTCTTT
.	TRBV13	TRBJ1-1	.	CASSLESSTEAFF	TGTGCCAGCAGCCTAGAGTCCAGTACTGAAGCTTTCTTT
.	TRBV11-3	TRBJ1-1	.	CASQGMNTEAFF	TGTGCCAGCCAGGGGATGAACACTGAAGCTTTCTTT
.	TRBV4-2	TRBJ1-2	few	CASSQDRGWSGYTF	TGTGCCAGCAGCCAAGATCGCGGATGGTCTGGCTACACCTTC
TRBD2	TRBV5-6	TRBJ2-7	few	CASSFGGALEQYF	TGTGCCAGCAGCTTCGGGGGGGCCCTCGAGCAGTACTTC
TRBD1	TRBV20-1	TRBJ2-7	few	CSARGDRSSYEQYF	TGCAGTGCTAGAGGGGACAGAAGCTCCTACGAGCAGTACTTC
.	TRBV7-2	TRBJ2-1	.	CASSLHGGVTGEQFF	TGTGCCAGCAGCTTGCATGGCGGGGTGACGGGTGAGCAGTTCTTC
TRBD1	TRBV3-1	TRBJ1-5	.	CASSQWDRHNQPQHF	TGTGCCAGCAGCCAATGGGACAGACACAATCAGCCCCAGCATTTT
TRBD2	TRBV7-2	TRBJ2-3	.	CASNIILAGGADTQYF	TGTGCCAGCAACATAATACTAGCGGGGGGTGCAGATACGCAGTATTTT
TRBD1	TRBV27	TRBJ2-3	.	CASMLTGGMDTQYF	TGTGCCAGCATGCTGACAGGGGGAATGGATACGCAGTATTTT
TRBD2	TRBV12-5	TRBJ2-1	few	CASGLTRTSGGSTNEQFF	TGTGCTAGTGGTCTGACCCGGACTAGCGGGGGGTCTACCAATGAGCAGTTCTTC
.	TRBV7-2	TRBJ2-7	.	CASSLKGTGSYEQYF	TGTGCCAGCAGCTTAAAGGGGACTGGTTCCTACGAGCAGTACTTC
.	TRBV28	TRBJ1-5	.	CASILSGGTVQPQHF	TGTGCCAGCATCCTCTCAGGAGGAACAGTTCAGCCCCAGCATTTT
.	TRBV25-1	TRBJ1-2	.	CASTSQGYNGYTF	TGTGCCAGCACATCACAGGGTTACAATGGCTACACCTTC
.	TRBV20-1	TRBJ2-7	.	CSASAGWNEQYF	TGCAGTGCTAGTGCAGGCTGGAACGAGCAGTACTTC
.	TRBV5-1	TRBJ2-1	few	CASRGAAGANNEQFF	TGCGCCAGCAGAGGCGCCGCGGGGGCGAACAATGAGCAGTTCTTC
.	TRBV12-3/TRBV12-4	TRBJ1-4	few	CASSLDLGDEKLFF	TGTGCCAGCAGTTTGGACCTAGGAGATGAAAAACTGTTTTTT
TRBD1	TRBV5-6	TRBJ1-2	few	CASSERDRGNYGYTF	TGTGCCAGCAGCGAGAGGGACAGGGGGAACTATGGCTACACCTTC
.	TRBV20-1	TRBJ1-2	.	CSARVQGREDGYTF	TGCAGTGCTAGAGTGCAAGGCAGGGAAGATGGCTACACCTTC
.	TRBV20-1	TRBJ2-2	once	CSARDLSDSNTGELFF	TGCAGTGCTAGAGATCTTTCGGACAGCAACACCGGGGAGCTGTTTTTT
TRBD2	TRBV6-6	TRBJ2-1	.	CASRTSGGTAYNEQFF	TGTGCCAGTCGGACTAGCGGGGGGACCGCCTACAATGAGCAGTTCTTC
.	TRBV4-2	TRBJ2-7	.	CASNPQVGDYYEQYF	TGTGCCAGCAACCCACAGGTAGGGGATTACTACGAGCAGTACTTC
.	TRBV24-1	TRBJ2-1	.	CATSDSPPGDYNEQFF	TGTGCCACCAGTGATTCCCCCCCAGGGGACTACAATGAGCAGTTCTTC
.	TRBV12-3/TRBV12-4	TRBJ2-1	many	CASSLKNEQFF	TGTGCCAGCAGCTTAAAGAATGAGCAGTTCTTC
.	TRBV9	TRBJ2-5	few	CASSVELAGAQYF	TGTGCCAGCAGCGTAGAACTAGCTGGGGCCCAGTACTTC
.	TRBV7-3	TRBJ2-1	.	CASSLVGNLYNEQFF	TGTGCCAGCAGCTTAGTGGGGAATTTATACAATGAGCAGTTCTTC
TRBD1	TRBV10-3	TRBJ1-1	.	CATGQSPFAGTEAFF	TGTGCCACGGGACAGTCTCCCTTTGCGGGCACTGAAGCTTTCTTT
TRBD2	TRBV11-2	TRBJ2-5	.	CASSLVRIRRGEYQETQYF	TGTGCCAGCAGCTTAGTGAGGATACGGCGGGGGGAATACCAAGAGACCCAGTACTTC
.	TRBV12-3/TRBV12-4	TRBJ1-5	many	CASSFGGNQPQHF	TGTGCCAGCAGCTTCGGTGGCAATCAGCCCCAGCATTTT
.	TRBV29-1	TRBJ2-3	.	CSWGPTDTQYF	TGCAGCTGGGGGCCCACAGATACGCAGTATTTT
.	TRBV12-3/TRBV12-4	TRBJ2-1	few	CASSFGADQGEQFF	TGTGCCAGCAGTTTTGGGGCTGACCAGGGAGAGCAGTTCTTC
.	TRBV29-1	TRBJ2-1	.	CSAEDPTGGNEQFF	TGCAGCGCTGAAGACCCGACTGGGGGCAATGAGCAGTTCTTC
.	TRBV6-1	TRBJ2-5	.	CASSGSSLGQETQYF	TGTGCCAGCAGTGGTTCATCCCTGGGCCAAGAGACCCAGTACTTC
.	TRBV7-2	TRBJ1-6	.	CASSFGPGSSYNSPLHF	TGTGCCAGCAGCTTCGGACCCGGTAGCTCCTATAATTCACCCCTCCACTTT
TRBD1	TRBV6-5	TRBJ1-2	.	CASSYSGGADYGYTF	TGTGCCAGCAGTTATTCAGGGGGCGCGGACTATGGCTACACCTTC
.	TRBV4-1	TRBJ1-2	.	CASSQEDGCYGYTF	TGCGCCAGCAGCCAAGAGGACGGGTGCTATGGCTACACCTTC
.	TRBV7-2	TRBJ2-5	.	CASSFSGWSAAGETQYF	TGTGCCAGCAGCTTTTCCGGATGGAGCGCGGCCGGGGAGACCCAGTACTTC
.	TRBV5-1	TRBJ2-7	.	CASSVDSISYEQYF	TGCGCCAGCAGCGTGGACAGCATCTCCTACGAGCAGTACTTC